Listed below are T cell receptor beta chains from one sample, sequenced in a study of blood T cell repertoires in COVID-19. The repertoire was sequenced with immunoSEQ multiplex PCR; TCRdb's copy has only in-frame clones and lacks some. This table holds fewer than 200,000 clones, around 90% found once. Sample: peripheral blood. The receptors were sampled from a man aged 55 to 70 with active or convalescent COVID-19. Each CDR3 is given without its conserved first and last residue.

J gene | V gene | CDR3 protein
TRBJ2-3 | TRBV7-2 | ASSLVGTDTQY
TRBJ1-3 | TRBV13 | ASSREGQVAADTIY
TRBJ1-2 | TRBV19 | ASSWTLTSEGYT
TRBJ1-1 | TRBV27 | ASRGTVSETKANHEMNTEAF
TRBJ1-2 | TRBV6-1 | ASSEVSYGYT
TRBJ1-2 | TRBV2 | ASREDANYGYT
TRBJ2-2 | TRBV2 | ASKDRGLNGGELF
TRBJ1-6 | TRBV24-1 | ATSGDRDVVNSPLH
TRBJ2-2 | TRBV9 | ASSKGQGMNTGELF
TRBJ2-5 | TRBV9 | ASSLPGTSGGILQETQY
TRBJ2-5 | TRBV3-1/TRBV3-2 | ASSQGRTGGSETQY
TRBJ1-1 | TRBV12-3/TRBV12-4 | ASSLGGRAEAF
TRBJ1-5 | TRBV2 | ASRGTGAQPQH
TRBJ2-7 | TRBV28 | ASTDSPYEQY
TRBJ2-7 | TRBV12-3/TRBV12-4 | ASRRAAYEQY
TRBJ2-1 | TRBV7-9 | ASSLMELEQF
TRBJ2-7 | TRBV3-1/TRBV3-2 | ASSLASGHYEQY
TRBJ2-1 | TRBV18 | ASSPDGARGI
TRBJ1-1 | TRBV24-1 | ATSAASRAGGGTEAF
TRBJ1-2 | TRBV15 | ATSREGISNYGYT
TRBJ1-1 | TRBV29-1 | SVRGTTEAF
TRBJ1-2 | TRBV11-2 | ASSTGVGGYGYT
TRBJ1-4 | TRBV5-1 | ASSLATGYEKLF
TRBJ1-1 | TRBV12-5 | ASGLSTGDTEAF
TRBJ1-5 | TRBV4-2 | ASSQSNRGVSNQPQH
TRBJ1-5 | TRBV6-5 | ASSRDSYQPQH
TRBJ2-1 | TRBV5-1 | ASSSQRGEILRKTQQF
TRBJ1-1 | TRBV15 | ATSRAHGQGNTEAF
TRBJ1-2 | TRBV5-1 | ASSSQGQGVDGYT
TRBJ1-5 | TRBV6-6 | ASRTPGQGVYQPQH
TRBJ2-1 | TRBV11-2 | ASSPRGGAYNEQF
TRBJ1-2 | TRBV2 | ASRQRSYGYT
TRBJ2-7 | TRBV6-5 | ASSRRRGFAYEQY
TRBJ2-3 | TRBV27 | ASSLTGRGTDTQY
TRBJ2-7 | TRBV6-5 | ATVPRTGSYEQY
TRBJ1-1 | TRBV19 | ASSLFGTEAF
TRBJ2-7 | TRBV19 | ASSYPGLAGGEQY
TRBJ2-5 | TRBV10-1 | ASSESTSGGQETQY
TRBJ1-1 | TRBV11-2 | ASSLHYRGLLLNTEAF
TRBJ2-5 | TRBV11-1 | ASRQLAGEETQY
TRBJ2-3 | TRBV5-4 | ASSFGGPGTDTQY
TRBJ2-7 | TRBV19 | ASSITAGEQY
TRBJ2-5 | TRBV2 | ASRGQVGSGETQY
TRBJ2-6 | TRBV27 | ASSATESSGANVLT
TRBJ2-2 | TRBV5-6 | ASSLDRERYTGELF
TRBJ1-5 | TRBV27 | ASSLRQGFNQPQH
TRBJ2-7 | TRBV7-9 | ASSPGRDSGGEQY
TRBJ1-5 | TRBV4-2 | ASSQYLRGSLGNQPQH
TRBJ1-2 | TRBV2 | ASSPTGTSYGYT
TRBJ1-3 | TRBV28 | ASSRVDSSGNTIY
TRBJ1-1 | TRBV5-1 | ASAPGTVNTEAF
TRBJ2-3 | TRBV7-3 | ASSFGVRTDTQY
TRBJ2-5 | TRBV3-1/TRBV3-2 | ASSQEGGRGTQY
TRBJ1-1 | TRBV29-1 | SVQGQMNTEAF
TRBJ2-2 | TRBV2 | ASSGQGAQTGELF
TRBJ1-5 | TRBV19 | ASRQSGDTGNQPQH
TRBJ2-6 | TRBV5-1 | ASSSGTGASGANVLT
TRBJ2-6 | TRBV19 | ASIRGSSGANVLT
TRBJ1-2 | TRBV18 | ASSQTAPGYT
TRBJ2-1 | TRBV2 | ASSRTSGGNNEQF